Sequencing of this T cell receptor (beta chain) was carried out in a study of T cells in Graves' hyperthyroidism and ophthalmopathy. Exclusion criteria comprised uncontrolled infection, other autoimmune disease, pregnancy or lactation. Sampled blood dates from first hyperthyroidism diagnosis, and it precedes any ophthalmopathy symptoms. A roughly 10 ml volume of fresh peripheral blood provided the PBMCs. This clonotype was picked up many times. Researchers took RNA transcripts and amplified the TCR beta CDR3 regions from them. The TCR CDR3 was amplified in a first-round RT-PCR using the HTBI primer set. One entry per CDR3 protein results from TCRdb running MiXCR on the multiplex PCR reads. The sample yields roughly 360,000 distinct CDR3 sequences, approximately 13% seen once. The V and J ends lost 4 bases and 5 bases, in that order; junction bases with no gene match: 11. The CDR3 totals 15 residues. The germline V gene encodes CDR1 SGDLS and CDR2 YYNGEE.

The sample comprised blood. The receptor was isolated from a man aged 30 to 39 with Graves' hyperthyroidism that later progressed to Graves' ophthalmopathy. V usage is TRBV9 and J usage is TRBJ2-5; 7 positions match TRBD1. CDR3 loop: CASSPTGTVKETQYF. The CDR3 DNA sequence: TGTGCCAGCAGCCCCACCGGGACAGTAAAGGAGACCCAGTACTTC. Combining the CDR3 with reference TRBV9 and TRBJ2-5 gives the whole variable domain DSGVTQTPKHLITATGQRVTLRCSPRSGDLSVYWYQQSLDQGLQFLIQYYNGEERAKGNILERFSAQQFPDLHSELNLSSLELGDSALYFCASSPTGTVKETQYFGPGTRLLVL.